These 23 T cell receptor beta chains were sequenced from one sample in a study of shared clonotypes between healthy human individuals. Some clones are missing from TCRdb's copy, which holds only in-frame ones; the method was immunoSEQ multiplex PCR. The repertoire holds fewer than 2.5 million clones, 90% to 95% seen once, with more than 0.35% in the top ten. Sample: naive CD4+ T cells from PBMCs. Subset reported: CD45RA+ positively selected. These receptors all stem from a man between 18 and 29 years old in good health. Some clones in this sample may be carry-over from other donors' samples.

The J gene is TRBJ2-5, the V gene TRBV4-2; D ambiguous. This CDR3 contains 18 residues. Germline CDR1 reads LGHNA; CDR2 reads YNFKEQ. V was shortened by 0 bases and J by 1 base, with 18 bases between the two germline ends. CDR3 sequence (DNA): TGTGCCAGCAGCCAAGAAATCTCCGGCGGCCGCTCCCAAGAGACCCAGTACTTC. This translates into CASSQEISGGRSQETQYF.

The chain employs TRBV11-2 and TRBJ2-1; D remains ambiguous. The CDR3 is made up of 14 amino acids. Germline CDR1 and CDR2: SGHAT and FQNNGV. Trimming pared 0 bases from V and 4 bases from J, leaving 7 bases between. The CDR3 sequence: CASSLDLPYNEQFF. CDR3 DNA sequence: TGTGCCAGCAGCTTAGATCTCCCTTACAATGAGCAGTTCTTC.

The chain links TRBV5-1 to TRBJ2-5, with 9 bases fitting TRBD1. Trimming at V came to 2 bases and at J to 1 base, leaving 6 bases not matched to a gene. Germline loops: CDR1 SGHRS, CDR2 YFSETQ. The CDR3 extends over 16 amino acids. CDR3 DNA: TGCGCCAGCAGCTTCGGACAGGGGATACGCCAAGAGACCCAGTACTTC. The encoded protein is CASSFGQGIRQETQYF. Full variable domain (rest looked up from reference TRBV5-1 and TRBJ2-5): KAGVTQTPRYLIKTRGQQVTLSCSPISGHRSVSWYQQTPGQGLQFLFEYFSETQRNKGNFPGRFSGRQFSNSRSEMNVSTLELGDSALYLCASSFGQGIRQETQYFGPGTRLLVL.

The chain combines TRBV28 with TRBJ2-3; TRBD1 matches 9 bases. Trimming cost V 5 bases and J 4 bases; bases outside gene matches: 7. CDR3 length: 15 residues. From germline, CDR1 is MDHEN and CDR2 SYDVKM. CDR3 in DNA: TGTGCCAGCAGTAGGGGACAGGGTCGGGCAGATACGCAGTATTTT. It encodes CASSRGQGRADTQYF.

The chain is built from TRBV7-9 and TRBJ1-4, with D tentatively TRBD1 (5 bases). Germline V gene lookup returns CDR1 SEHNR and CDR2 FQNEAQ (reference sequence). The V gene lost 7 bases and the J gene lost 8 bases, with 32 bases spanning the gap. The CDR3 extends over 19 amino acids. The CDR3 DNA reads as TGTGCCAGCATCCACGACGTGGGACTCAGGGTAAGGGAAGCCGAAAAACTGTTTTTT. Amino acid sequence: CASIHDVGLRVREAEKLFF.

The CDR3 sequence is CASSLKSSGRAWVQETQYF. The DNA for the CDR3 is TGTGCCAGCAGCTTGAAGTCTAGCGGGAGGGCCTGGGTCCAAGAGACCCAGTACTTC. V usage is TRBV5-4 and J usage is TRBJ2-5, with 12 bases that match TRBD2. V lost 1 base and J lost 1; bases outside the gene matches: 11. Germline-derived CDR1 and CDR2 are SGHNT and YYREEE (reference sequence). This CDR3 contains 19 residues. Full variable domain (rest looked up from reference TRBV5-4 and TRBJ2-5): ETGVTQSPTHLIKTRGQQVTLRCSSQSGHNTVSWYQQALGQGPQFIFQYYREEENGRGNFPPRFSGLQFPNYSSELNVNALELDDSALYLCASSLKSSGRAWVQETQYFGPGTRLLVL.

V usage is TRBV5-1 and J usage is TRBJ1-1; D is possibly TRBD1 (6 bases). CDR1 and CDR2 (germline): SGHRS, YFSETQ. V was cut by 4 bases and J by 1 base, with 17 bases left in between. The CDR3 is made up of 16 amino acids. The DNA for the CDR3 is TGCGCCAGCAGCAGGACAGAAGGGATAAGGAACACTGAAGCTTTCTTT. Translating it yields CASSRTEGIRNTEAFF.

The rearrangement links TRBV5-1 to TRBJ2-5; D not resolved. The germline CDR1 and CDR2 sequences are SGHRS and YFSETQ. With 4 bases removed from V and 2 bases from J, the gap between germline ends came to 9 bases. The CDR3 runs 13 residues. This chain's CDR3 is CASSEVGQETQYF. CDR3 DNA sequence: TGCGCCAGCAGCGAGGTGGGGCAAGAGACCCAGTACTTC. The complete variable domain, with remaining parts taken from reference TRBV5-1 and TRBJ2-5, reads KAGVTQTPRYLIKTRGQQVTLSCSPISGHRSVSWYQQTPGQGLQFLFEYFSETQRNKGNFPGRFSGRQFSNSRSEMNVSTLELGDSALYLCASSEVGQETQYFGPGTRLLVL.

V is TRBV13 and J is TRBJ2-1, with 9 bases matching TRBD2. Germline trimming cut 3 bases from V and 2 bases from J; bases unmatched to any gene: 5. The CDR3 extends over 16 amino acids. CDR1 is PRHDT, CDR2 FYEKMQ, per germline (reference sequence). CDR3 sequence reads: CASSFELAGTYNEQFF. For the CDR3, the DNA is TGTGCCAGCAGCTTTGAACTAGCGGGTACCTACAATGAGCAGTTCTTC.

The chain has TRBV7-2 and TRBJ2-2; 8 positions match TRBD1. CDR1 SGHTA and CDR2 FQGNSA come from the germline V gene. Trimming removed 5 bases from V and 4 bases from J; junction bases left unmatched: 9. The CDR3 extends over 16 amino acids. CDR3 amino acids: CASSQKRTGSTGELFF. CDR3 nucleotides: TGTGCCAGCAGCCAGAAGCGGACAGGGTCCACCGGGGAGCTGTTTTTT.

The chain is built from TRBV4-3 and TRBJ2-1; no clear D gene. The V gene lost 3 bases and the J gene lost 10 bases, with 13 bases spanning the gap. The CDR3 loop spans 13 amino acids. Germline-derived CDR1 and CDR2 are LGHNA and YSLEER. The CDR3 here is CASSQATLGEQFF. Written as DNA, the CDR3 is TGCGCCAGCAGCCAGGCAACACTTGGCGAGCAGTTCTTC.

The rearrangement uses TRBV13 and TRBJ2-3; D gene unclear. CDR1 and CDR2 (germline): PRHDT, FYEKMQ (reference sequence). The length of the CDR3 is 15 residues. Trimming removed 6 bases from V and 6 bases from J, with 19 bases in between. The DNA for the CDR3 is TGTGCCAGCAGTCTTTTGGATCGGTTGGGGGATACGCAGTATTTT. Translation gives CASSLLDRLGDTQYF.

The rearrangement joins TRBV5-1 to TRBJ2-3; TRBD2 agrees at 10 bases. In germline, CDR1 is SGHRS, CDR2 YFSETQ. This CDR3 has 16 amino acids. V was pared by 1 base and J by 0 bases, with 2 bases of the junction left unmatched. CDR3: CASSLPSGSSTDTQYF. The DNA of the CDR3 is TGCGCCAGCAGCTTGCCTAGCGGGAGTAGCACAGATACGCAGTATTTT. The variable domain in full, with the rest retrieved from reference TRBV5-1 and TRBJ2-3, is KAGVTQTPRYLIKTRGQQVTLSCSPISGHRSVSWYQQTPGQGLQFLFEYFSETQRNKGNFPGRFSGRQFSNSRSEMNVSTLELGDSALYLCASSLPSGSSTDTQYFGPGTRLTVL.

In regard to this clone: This CDR3 is also generated by other DNA sequences in the sample. CDR3 region: CASSLGGLASTDTQYF. The CDR3 DNA reads as TGTGCCAGCAGCTTGGGAGGACTAGCGAGCACAGATACGCAGTATTTT. V gene TRBV5-4 combines with J gene TRBJ2-3; 9 nucleotides match TRBD2. Germline V gene lookup returns CDR1 SGHNT and CDR2 YYREEE (reference sequence). The CDR3 loop spans 16 amino acids. V lost 0 bases, J lost 0 bases, and 2 bases stayed unmatched. Using reference TRBV5-4 and TRBJ2-3 for the parts outside the CDR3, the full variable domain is ETGVTQSPTHLIKTRGQQVTLRCSSQSGHNTVSWYQQALGQGPQFIFQYYREEENGRGNFPPRFSGLQFPNYSSELNVNALELDDSALYLCASSLGGLASTDTQYFGPGTRLTVL.

The rearrangement uses TRBV7-3 and TRBJ2-3; D unclear. This CDR3 contains 14 residues. Trimming pared 3 bases from V and 3 bases from J, leaving 10 bases between. Germline values: CDR1 SGHTA, CDR2 FQGTGA. The CDR3, as DNA: TGTGCCAGCAGCTTTGACCGAGGTACAGATACGCAGTATTTT. Its translation is CASSFDRGTDTQYF.

The chain employs TRBV5-1 and TRBJ2-1, with D hard to call. Germline values: CDR1 SGHRS, CDR2 YFSETQ. V was clipped by 0 bases and J by 4 bases, with 8 bases between them. The CDR3 sequence is 14 residues long. The CDR3 DNA reads as TGCGCCAGCAGCTTGGACCTACTATACAATGAGCAGTTCTTC. As protein: CASSLDLLYNEQFF.

This clone was seen a handful of times. The CDR3 reads CASSARTGGTQPQHF. The CDR3 region has the DNA TGTGCCAGCAGTGCAAGGACAGGGGGTACTCAGCCCCAGCATTTT. This chain connects TRBV2 to TRBJ1-5; 10 nucleotides match TRBD1. Trimming took 4 bases from V and 6 from J; bases not matched to a gene: 6. This CDR3 contains 15 residues. Germline V gene lookup returns CDR1 SNHLY and CDR2 FYNNEI.

In DNA, the CDR3 is TGTGCCAGCTCGTTGGAGGAAGAGACCCAGTACTTC. As protein: CASSLEEETQYF. V and J are TRBV18 and TRBJ2-5; TRBD2 might be the D (5 bases). The V gene lost 6 bases and the J gene lost 3 bases, with 8 bases spanning the gap. CDR3 size: 12 residues. The germline V gene has CDR1 KGHSH and CDR2 LQKENI.

The rearrangement links TRBV4-2 to TRBJ1-1, with 9 bases fitting TRBD1. Unmatched junction bases numbered 10, after V lost 0 bases and J lost 5 bases. CDR3 length equals 17 residues. Germline lookup yields CDR1 LGHNA and CDR2 YNFKEQ. The CDR3 coding sequence is TGTGCCAGCAGCCAAGATCTCGGGGACAGGGTACGTACTGAAGCTTTCTTT. Translation: CASSQDLGDRVRTEAFF.

The count of this clone is one. Other DNA sequences in this sample translate to the same CDR3. The chain employs TRBV7-3 and TRBJ2-5; D possibly matches TRBD1 or TRBD2 (6 bases each). Trimming removed 6 bases from V and 1 base from J, with 9 bases in between. CDR1 is SGHTA and CDR2 is FQGTGA in the germline V gene. This CDR3 comprises 13 residues. CDR3 amino acids: CASSWGAQETQYF. CDR3 nucleotide sequence: TGTGCCAGCAGTTGGGGGGCCCAAGAGACCCAGTACTTC.

This chain connects TRBV5-1 to TRBJ2-1; a weak D match, TRBD1 (6 bases). Germline V CDR1 and CDR2: SGHRS, YFSETQ. The CDR3 is 16 residues long. V lost 0 bases and J 5 bases, leaving 15 bases between the germline ends. DNA of the CDR3: TGCGCCAGCAGCTTGGCCGGCCTTGGACAGCACAATGAGCAGTTCTTC. Translation: CASSLAGLGQHNEQFF.

The gene calls are TRBV28 and TRBJ1-4; D remains unclear. The CDR3 consists of 16 residues. Germline V gene lookup returns CDR1 MDHEN and CDR2 SYDVKM. With 4 bases removed from V and 1 base from J, the gap between germline ends came to 13 bases. CDR3 DNA: TGTGCCAGCAGTTGGGTCAGGCGAATAACTAATGAAAAACTGTTTTTT. Its translation: CASSWVRRITNEKLFF.

CDR3 residues: CASTVGGGPDEKLFF. The CDR3 DNA sequence: TGTGCCAGCACGGTAGGGGGCGGGCCGGATGAAAAACTGTTTTTT. This chain links TRBV9 with TRBJ1-4; 7 bases map to TRBD1. The CDR3 length is 15 residues. Germline CDR1 SGDLS, CDR2 YYNGEE. V was clipped by 6 bases and J by 6 bases; unmatched bases: 11.